The rows below give T cell receptor beta chains drawn from one sample of a study of cytomegalovirus exposure and HLA in healthy donors. The repertoire was sequenced with immunoSEQ multiplex PCR; TCRdb's copy has only in-frame clones and lacks some. Its table records approximately 70,000 clones. Sequencing used PBMCs. These receptors were taken from a woman aged 25 to 45 in good health and CMV-seronegative. Both conserved end residues are part of each CDR3. D genes are given only for firm matches.

j_call: TRBJ2-7; d_call: -; v_call: TRBV4-3; cdr3_nt: TGCGCCAGCAGCCAAGGACTCCTAAGCGCCTACGAGCAGTACTTC; cdr3_aa: CASSQGLLSAYEQYF
j_call: TRBJ2-7; d_call: -; v_call: TRBV4-1; cdr3_nt: TGCGCCAGCAGCCTCCCGTTGGGAGACGAGCAGTACTTC; cdr3_aa: CASSLPLGDEQYF
j_call: TRBJ2-7; d_call: TRBD2; v_call: TRBV7-6; cdr3_nt: TGTGCCAGCAGCTTAGCGGAGGGAGGGAATTACGAGCAGTACTTC; cdr3_aa: CASSLAEGGNYEQYF
j_call: TRBJ2-2; d_call: TRBD2; v_call: TRBV27; cdr3_nt: TGTGCCAGCTGTAGGTTTACTAGCGGGAGTGAGGCGGGCGGGGAGCTGTTTTTT; cdr3_aa: CASCRFTSGSEAGGELFF
j_call: TRBJ2-7; d_call: -; v_call: TRBV6-6; cdr3_nt: TGTGCCAGCAGTTCCCAGGGGTATGAGCAGTACTTC; cdr3_aa: CASSSQGYEQYF
j_call: TRBJ2-2; d_call: -; v_call: TRBV7-6; cdr3_nt: TGTGCCAGCAGCTTAGGCAGGAGCGGTACCGGGGAGCTGTTTTTT; cdr3_aa: CASSLGRSGTGELFF
j_call: TRBJ1-6; d_call: -; v_call: TRBV18; cdr3_nt: TGTGCCAGCTCACCAGGGAGCTCCTATAATTCACCCCTCCACTTT; cdr3_aa: CASSPGSSYNSPLHF
j_call: TRBJ2-1; d_call: -; v_call: TRBV7-9; cdr3_nt: TGTGCCAGCAGCCGGGGGGCAGGGGGCCGCAATGAGCAGTTCTTC; cdr3_aa: CASSRGAGGRNEQFF
j_call: TRBJ2-7; d_call: TRBD1; v_call: TRBV28; cdr3_nt: TGTGCCAGCAGACTAACCGGGACAGTTTCTGAGCAGTACTTC; cdr3_aa: CASRLTGTVSEQYF
j_call: TRBJ1-3; d_call: TRBD1; v_call: TRBV7-2; cdr3_nt: TGTGCCAGCAGCCCTGGACAGGCGCGTGGAAACACCATATATTTT; cdr3_aa: CASSPGQARGNTIYF
j_call: TRBJ2-3; d_call: TRBD1; v_call: TRBV29-1; cdr3_nt: TGCAGCGTTGAAGGTTTAGACAGGGGGCCTGTAGATAAGCAGTATTTT; cdr3_aa: CSVEGLDRGPVDKQYF
j_call: TRBJ2-2; d_call: TRBD2; v_call: TRBV7-3; cdr3_nt: TGTGCCAGCAGCTTAACAGGGACTAGCGGCCCCCCGAACACCGGGGAGCTGTTTTTT; cdr3_aa: CASSLTGTSGPPNTGELFF
j_call: TRBJ1-3; d_call: -; v_call: TRBV27; cdr3_nt: TGTGCCAGCAGTTTGAAAGGGGGGGTATATGGAAACACCATATATTTT; cdr3_aa: CASSLKGGVYGNTIYF
j_call: TRBJ2-7; d_call: TRBD1; v_call: TRBV10-3; cdr3_nt: TGTGCCATATCCTCGGGACAGGGGTACGAGCAGTACTTC; cdr3_aa: CAISSGQGYEQYF
j_call: TRBJ2-1; d_call: TRBD2; v_call: TRBV15; cdr3_nt: TGTGCCACCAGCAGGACTAGCGGGGGGTTCGATGAGCAGTTCTTC; cdr3_aa: CATSRTSGGFDEQFF
j_call: TRBJ1-3; d_call: -; v_call: TRBV6-1; cdr3_nt: TGTGCCAGCACTGGAGGTGCTTTCTCTGGAAACACCATATATTTT; cdr3_aa: CASTGGAFSGNTIYF
j_call: TRBJ2-7; d_call: -; v_call: TRBV14; cdr3_nt: TGTGCCAGCAGCCAATACGGGATCTCCTACGAGCAGTACTTC; cdr3_aa: CASSQYGISYEQYF
j_call: TRBJ2-7; d_call: TRBD2; v_call: TRBV19; cdr3_nt: TGTGCCAGCAGACCCCTGACCGGGGGGATGGGCGAGCAGTACTTC; cdr3_aa: CASRPLTGGMGEQYF
j_call: TRBJ2-7; d_call: -; v_call: TRBV4-2; cdr3_nt: TGTGCCAGCAGCCAAGAGAGTAGGGGGTACGAGCAGTACTTC; cdr3_aa: CASSQESRGYEQYF
j_call: TRBJ1-1; d_call: TRBD1; v_call: TRBV11-2; cdr3_nt: TGTGCCAGCAGCTTCCCAGGGGGCGATGTAGCTTTCTTT; cdr3_aa: CASSFPGGDVAFF
j_call: TRBJ2-7; d_call: TRBD2; v_call: TRBV9; cdr3_nt: TGTGCCAGCAGCGTAGGTGGGGGGGCCTACGAGCAGTACTTC; cdr3_aa: CASSVGGGAYEQYF
j_call: TRBJ2-6; d_call: -; v_call: TRBV19; cdr3_nt: TGTGCCAGTTGGCGAGGTTCTGGGGCCAACGTCCTGACTTTC; cdr3_aa: CASWRGSGANVLTF
j_call: TRBJ2-7; d_call: TRBD1; v_call: TRBV18; cdr3_nt: TGTGCCAGCTCACCCGGGACAGGGGGTTCTTATACGTTAGGCTACGAGCAGTACTTC; cdr3_aa: CASSPGTGGSYTLGYEQYF
j_call: TRBJ1-1; d_call: -; v_call: TRBV4-3; cdr3_nt: TGCGCCAGCAGCCTCCGGGACACGAACACTGAAGCTTTCTTT; cdr3_aa: CASSLRDTNTEAFF
j_call: TRBJ1-1; d_call: -; v_call: TRBV28; cdr3_nt: TGTGCCAGCAGTCGACAGGCAAGAAACACTGAAGCTTTCTTT; cdr3_aa: CASSRQARNTEAFF
j_call: TRBJ2-1; d_call: TRBD2; v_call: TRBV11-3; cdr3_nt: TGTGCCAGCAGCTTAGGTAGCGGGAGTAGGAGTGAGCAGTTCTTC; cdr3_aa: CASSLGSGSRSEQFF
j_call: TRBJ2-7; d_call: -; v_call: TRBV19; cdr3_nt: TGTGCCAGTAGGGACAGAGTCCCCCCCTACGAGCAGTACTTC; cdr3_aa: CASRDRVPPYEQYF
j_call: TRBJ2-1; d_call: -; v_call: TRBV7-9; cdr3_nt: TGTGGATCGAGCTCCTACAATGAGCAGTTCTTC; cdr3_aa: CGSSSYNEQFF
j_call: TRBJ2-7; d_call: TRBD2; v_call: TRBV27; cdr3_nt: TGTGCCAGCAGTTTGTCCCGGGGCCGATGGACTAGCGCGACGAATCACTCCTACGAGCAGTACTTC; cdr3_aa: CASSLSRGRWTSATNHSYEQYF
j_call: TRBJ1-2; d_call: -; v_call: TRBV6-1; cdr3_nt: TGTGCCAGCAGCGAGGGATGGACCTACTATGGCTACACCTTC; cdr3_aa: CASSEGWTYYGYTF
j_call: TRBJ1-1; d_call: -; v_call: TRBV28; cdr3_nt: TGTGCCAGCAGGGCGAACACTGAAGCTTTCTTT; cdr3_aa: CASRANTEAFF
j_call: TRBJ1-1; d_call: -; v_call: TRBV7-6; cdr3_nt: TGTGCCAGCAGCTTAGCGGGGGAGGGTACGGACACTGAAGCTTTCTTT; cdr3_aa: CASSLAGEGTDTEAFF
j_call: TRBJ1-1; d_call: -; v_call: TRBV27; cdr3_nt: TGTGCCAGCAGTTTGTGGGGCCTGAACACTGAAGCTTTCTTT; cdr3_aa: CASSLWGLNTEAFF
j_call: TRBJ2-1; d_call: TRBD2; v_call: TRBV4-1; cdr3_nt: TGCGCCAGCAGCCAAGGGATGTTAGCGGGATACAATGAGCAGTTCTTC; cdr3_aa: CASSQGMLAGYNEQFF
j_call: TRBJ2-1; d_call: TRBD2; v_call: TRBV28; cdr3_nt: TGTGCCAGCACGGGGGTGACTAGCGGGGGTCGGGATGAGCAGTTCTTC; cdr3_aa: CASTGVTSGGRDEQFF
j_call: TRBJ1-1; d_call: -; v_call: TRBV18; cdr3_nt: TGTGCCACCCGAGGGTCCCTGAACACTGAAGCTTTCTTT; cdr3_aa: CATRGSLNTEAFF